This TCR beta chain was observed in a study of read filtering for tumor transcriptome and immune sequencing. Study observations and caveats: Around 85% of IR-seq clonotypes had one read, totaling approximately 4% of reads; RNA-seq: 74.6% and 44.6%.

A word on this clonotype: Its antigen is unknown.

Molecular barcoded adaptors covering alpha/delta and beta/gamma chains were used on around 400 ng RNA. TCRdb reanalysed the reads using MiXCR and keeps one entry per CDR3 protein. Of approximately 90,000 distinct CDR3 sequences listed, roughly an eighth are singletons. This CDR3 contains 15 residues. The V and J ends lost 5 bases and 1 base respectively, with 17 bases between them. Per the germline V gene, CDR1 is DFQATT and CDR2 is SNEGSKA (reference sequence). This chain connects TRBV20-1 to TRBJ1-1, with a tentative D call TRBD1 (5 bases). The source material was a population of CD138-negative cells sorted from bone marrow. This clonotype was obtained from a donor over 35 with multiple myeloma. The CDR3 reads CSAPTAAGPNTEAFF. The CDR3 nucleotides read TGCAGTGCTCCAACGGCGGCAGGGCCGAACACTGAAGCTTTCTTT.